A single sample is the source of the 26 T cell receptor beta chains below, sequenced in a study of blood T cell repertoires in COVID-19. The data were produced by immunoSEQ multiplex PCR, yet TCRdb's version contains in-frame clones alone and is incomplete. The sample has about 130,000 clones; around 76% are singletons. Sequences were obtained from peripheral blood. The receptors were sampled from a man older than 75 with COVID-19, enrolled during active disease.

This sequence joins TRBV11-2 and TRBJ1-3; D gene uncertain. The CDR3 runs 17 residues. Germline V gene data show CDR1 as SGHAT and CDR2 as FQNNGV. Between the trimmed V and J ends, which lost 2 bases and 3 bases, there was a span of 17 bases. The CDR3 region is CASSLLLQPDRGNTIYF. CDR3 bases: TGTGCCAGCAGCTTACTGTTACAGCCCGACCGTGGAAACACCATATATTTT.

The CDR3 loop is CASSQTGDLETQYF. Written as DNA, the CDR3 is TGTGCCAGCAGCCAGACTGGGGACTTGGAGACCCAGTACTTC. The chain uses TRBV9 and TRBJ2-5, with TRBD2 as a possible D gene (6 bases). The CDR3 length is 14 residues. V was shortened by 4 bases and J by 5 bases, with 15 bases between the two germline ends. CDR1 and CDR2 (germline): SGDLS, YYNGEE.

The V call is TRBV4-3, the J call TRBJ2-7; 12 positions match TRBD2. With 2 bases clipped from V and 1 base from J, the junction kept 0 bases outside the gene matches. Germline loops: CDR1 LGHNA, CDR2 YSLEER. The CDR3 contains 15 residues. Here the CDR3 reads CASSQLAGGSYEQYF. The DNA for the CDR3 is TGCGCCAGCAGCCAACTAGCGGGAGGGTCCTACGAGCAGTACTTC.

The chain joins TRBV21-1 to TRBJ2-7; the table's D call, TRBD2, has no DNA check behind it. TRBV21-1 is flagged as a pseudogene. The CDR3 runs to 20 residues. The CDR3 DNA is TGTGCCAGCAGCTCCCGGATGCGGTCTAGCGGGGTTATAAGGCCATACGAGCAGTACTTC. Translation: CASSSRMRSSGVIRPYEQYF.

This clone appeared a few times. The CDR3 region has the DNA TGTGCCAGCAGCTTGACAGGGAACACTGAAGCTTTCTTT. Protein: CASSLTGNTEAFF. The rearrangement joins TRBV7-3 to TRBJ1-1; a weak D match, TRBD1 (6 bases). Germline CDR1 and CDR2: SGHTA and FQGTGA. This CDR3 spans 13 amino acids. The V gene lost 3 bases and the J gene lost 1 base, with 6 bases spanning the gap.

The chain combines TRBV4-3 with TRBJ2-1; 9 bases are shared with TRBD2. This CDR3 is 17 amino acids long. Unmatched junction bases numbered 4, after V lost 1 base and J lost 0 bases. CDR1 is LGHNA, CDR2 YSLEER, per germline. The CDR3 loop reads CASSQASGAISYNEQFF. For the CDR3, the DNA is TGCGCCAGCAGCCAAGCTAGCGGGGCAATCTCCTACAATGAGCAGTTCTTC.

The CDR3 region is CASSFPRAGDAQETQYF. As DNA, the CDR3 is TGCGCCAGCAGCTTCCCCCGGGCGGGAGATGCCCAAGAGACCCAGTACTTC. The chain uses TRBV4-1 and TRBJ2-5; 7 nucleotides align to TRBD2. V trimming: 5 bases; J trimming: 1 base; junction bases outside the gene matches: 13. This CDR3 spans 17 amino acids. The V gene's germline CDR1 is MGHRA and CDR2 YSYEKL.

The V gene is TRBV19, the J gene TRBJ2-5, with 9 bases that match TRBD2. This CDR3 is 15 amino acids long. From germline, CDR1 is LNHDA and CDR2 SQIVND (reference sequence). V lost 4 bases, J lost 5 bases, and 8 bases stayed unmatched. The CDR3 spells CASSSGTSWTETQYF. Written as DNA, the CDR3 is TGTGCCAGTAGTAGCGGGACTAGCTGGACGGAGACCCAGTACTTC.

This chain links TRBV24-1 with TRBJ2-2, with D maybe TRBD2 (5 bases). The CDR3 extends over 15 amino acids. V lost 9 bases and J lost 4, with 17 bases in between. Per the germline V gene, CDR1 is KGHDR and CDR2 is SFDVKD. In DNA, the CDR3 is TGTGCCACCTCCCCTCCCGGTCGGGGCACCGGGGAGCTGTTTTTT. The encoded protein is CATSPPGRGTGELFF.

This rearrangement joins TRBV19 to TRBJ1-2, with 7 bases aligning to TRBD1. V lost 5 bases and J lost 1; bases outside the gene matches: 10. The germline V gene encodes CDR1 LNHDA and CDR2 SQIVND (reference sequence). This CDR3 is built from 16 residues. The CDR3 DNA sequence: TGTGCCAGTAGTCCGATTCCTACAGGGGTTAACTATGGCTACACCTTC. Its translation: CASSPIPTGVNYGYTF.

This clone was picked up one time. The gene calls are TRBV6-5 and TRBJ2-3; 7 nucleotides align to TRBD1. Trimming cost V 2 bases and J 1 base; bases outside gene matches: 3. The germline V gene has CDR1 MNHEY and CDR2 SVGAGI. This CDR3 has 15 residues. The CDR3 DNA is TGTGCCAGCAGTTACGCCGGACAGGGCACAGATACGCAGTATTTT. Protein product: CASSYAGQGTDTQYF.

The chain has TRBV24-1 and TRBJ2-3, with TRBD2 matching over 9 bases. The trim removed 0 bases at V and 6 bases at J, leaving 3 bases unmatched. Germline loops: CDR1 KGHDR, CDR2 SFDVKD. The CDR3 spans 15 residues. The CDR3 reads CATSDLAGGKDTQYF. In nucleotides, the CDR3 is TGTGCCACCAGTGATTTGGCGGGGGGGAAGGATACGCAGTATTTT.

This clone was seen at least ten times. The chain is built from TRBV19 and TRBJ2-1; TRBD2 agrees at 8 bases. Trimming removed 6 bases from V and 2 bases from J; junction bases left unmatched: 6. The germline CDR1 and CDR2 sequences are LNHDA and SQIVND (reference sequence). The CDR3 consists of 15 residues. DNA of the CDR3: TGTGCCAGTAGACAGACTAGCGTGACCTACAATGAGCAGTTCTTC. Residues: CASRQTSVTYNEQFF.

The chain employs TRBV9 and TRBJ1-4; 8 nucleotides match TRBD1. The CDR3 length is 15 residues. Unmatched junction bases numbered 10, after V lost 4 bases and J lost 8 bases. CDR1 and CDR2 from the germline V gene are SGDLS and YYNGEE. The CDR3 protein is CASSPSPDREEKLFF. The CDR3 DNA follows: TGTGCCAGCAGCCCCTCGCCGGACAGGGAGGAAAAACTGTTTTTT.

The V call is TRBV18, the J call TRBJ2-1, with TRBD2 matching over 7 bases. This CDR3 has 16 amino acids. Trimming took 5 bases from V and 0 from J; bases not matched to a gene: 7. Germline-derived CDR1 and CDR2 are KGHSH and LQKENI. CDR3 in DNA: TGTGCCAGCTCATCTTCCGGGACTACCTCCTACAATGAGCAGTTCTTC. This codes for CASSSSGTTSYNEQFF. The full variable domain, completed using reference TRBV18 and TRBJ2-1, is NAGVMQNPRHLVRRRGQEARLRCSPMKGHSHVYWYRQLPEEGLKFMVYLQKENIIDESGMPKERFSAEFPKEGPSILRIQQVVRGDSAAYFCASSSSGTTSYNEQFFGPGTRLTVL.

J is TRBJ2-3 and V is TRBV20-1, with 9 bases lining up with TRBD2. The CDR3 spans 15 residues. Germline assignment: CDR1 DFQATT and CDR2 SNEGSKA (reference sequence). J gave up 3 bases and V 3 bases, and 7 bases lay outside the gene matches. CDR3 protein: CSASLREGTTDTQYF. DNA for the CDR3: TGCAGTGCTAGTTTGCGGGAGGGAACGACAGATACGCAGTATTTT.

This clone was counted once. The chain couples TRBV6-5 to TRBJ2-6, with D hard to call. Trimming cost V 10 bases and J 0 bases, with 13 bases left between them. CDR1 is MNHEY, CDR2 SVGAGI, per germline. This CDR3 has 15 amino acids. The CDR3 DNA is TGTGCCACACACGTCCGCACCTCTGGGGCCAACGTCCTGACTTTC. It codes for CATHVRTSGANVLTF.

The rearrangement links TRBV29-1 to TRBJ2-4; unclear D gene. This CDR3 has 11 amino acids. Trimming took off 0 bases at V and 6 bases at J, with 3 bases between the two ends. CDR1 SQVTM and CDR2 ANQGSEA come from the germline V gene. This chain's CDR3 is CSVEDRNIQYF. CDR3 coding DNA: TGCAGCGTTGAAGATCGAAACATTCAGTACTTC. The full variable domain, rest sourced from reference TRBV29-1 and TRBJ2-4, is SAVISQKPSRDICQRGTSLTIQCQVDSQVTMMFWYRQQPGQSLTLIATANQGSEATYESGFVIDKFPISRPNLTFSTLTVSNMSPEDSSIYLCSVEDRNIQYFGAGTRLSVL.

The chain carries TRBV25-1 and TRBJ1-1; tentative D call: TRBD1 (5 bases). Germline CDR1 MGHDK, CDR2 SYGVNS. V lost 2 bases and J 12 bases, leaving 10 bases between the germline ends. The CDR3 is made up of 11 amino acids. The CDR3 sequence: CASSEGGETFF. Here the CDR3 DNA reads TGTGCCAGCAGTGAAGGGGGGGAAACTTTCTTT. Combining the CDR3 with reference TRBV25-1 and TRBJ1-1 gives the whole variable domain EADIYQTPRYLVIGTGKKITLECSQTMGHDKMYWYQQDPGMELHLIHYSYGVNSTEKGDLSSESTVSRIRTEHFPLTLESARPSHTSQYLCASSEGGETFFGQGTRLTVV.

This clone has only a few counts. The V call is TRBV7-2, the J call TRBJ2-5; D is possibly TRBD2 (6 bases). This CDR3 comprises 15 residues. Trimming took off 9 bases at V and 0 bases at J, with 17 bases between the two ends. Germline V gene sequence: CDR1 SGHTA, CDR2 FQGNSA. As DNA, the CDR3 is TGTGCCAGTGTGATGGGCGGAGGGGACCAAGAGACCCAGTACTTC. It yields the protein CASVMGGGDQETQYF.

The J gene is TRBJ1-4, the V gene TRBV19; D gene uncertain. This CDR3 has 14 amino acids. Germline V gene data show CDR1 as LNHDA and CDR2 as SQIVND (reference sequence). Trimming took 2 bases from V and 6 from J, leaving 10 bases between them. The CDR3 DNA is TGTGCCAGTAGTATACAGTCGGGGTATGAAAAACTGTTTTTT. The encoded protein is CASSIQSGYEKLFF.

CDR3 loop: CASTPGSETQYF. CDR3 in DNA: TGTGCCAGCACTCCGGGTAGTGAGACCCAGTACTTC. The J gene is TRBJ2-5, the V gene TRBV12-3 or TRBV12-4; D gene unclear. This CDR3 spans 12 amino acids. Trimming removed 7 bases from V and 5 bases from J, with 11 bases in between.

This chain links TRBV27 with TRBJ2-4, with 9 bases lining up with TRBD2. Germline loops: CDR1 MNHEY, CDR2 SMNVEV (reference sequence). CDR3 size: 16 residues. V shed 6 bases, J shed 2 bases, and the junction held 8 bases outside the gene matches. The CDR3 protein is CASRAGGAETKNIQYF. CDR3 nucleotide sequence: TGTGCCAGCAGGGCGGGGGGGGCTGAGACCAAAAACATTCAGTACTTC.

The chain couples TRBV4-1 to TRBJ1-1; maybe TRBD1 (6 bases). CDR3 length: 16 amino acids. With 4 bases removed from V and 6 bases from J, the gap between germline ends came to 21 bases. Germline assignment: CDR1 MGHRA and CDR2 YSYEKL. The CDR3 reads CASSPFGAGAVPEAFF. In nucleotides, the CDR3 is TGCGCCAGCAGCCCCTTCGGGGCAGGGGCCGTTCCTGAAGCTTTCTTT.

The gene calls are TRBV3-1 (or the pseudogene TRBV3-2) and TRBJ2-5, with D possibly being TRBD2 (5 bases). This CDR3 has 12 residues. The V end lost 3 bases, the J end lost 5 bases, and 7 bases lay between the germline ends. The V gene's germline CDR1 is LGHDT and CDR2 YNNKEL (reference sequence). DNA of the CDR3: TGTGCCAGCAGCCAGAGCGGTGAGACCCAGTACTTC. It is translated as CASSQSGETQYF.

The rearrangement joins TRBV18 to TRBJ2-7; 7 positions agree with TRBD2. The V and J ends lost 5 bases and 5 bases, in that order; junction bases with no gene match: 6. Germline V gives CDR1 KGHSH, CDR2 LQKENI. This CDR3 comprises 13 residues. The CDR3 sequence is CASSSREEDEQYF. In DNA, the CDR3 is TGTGCCAGCTCATCACGGGAGGAGGACGAGCAGTACTTC. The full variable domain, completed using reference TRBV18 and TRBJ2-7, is NAGVMQNPRHLVRRRGQEARLRCSPMKGHSHVYWYRQLPEEGLKFMVYLQKENIIDESGMPKERFSAEFPKEGPSILRIQQVVRGDSAAYFCASSSREEDEQYFGPGTRLTVT.